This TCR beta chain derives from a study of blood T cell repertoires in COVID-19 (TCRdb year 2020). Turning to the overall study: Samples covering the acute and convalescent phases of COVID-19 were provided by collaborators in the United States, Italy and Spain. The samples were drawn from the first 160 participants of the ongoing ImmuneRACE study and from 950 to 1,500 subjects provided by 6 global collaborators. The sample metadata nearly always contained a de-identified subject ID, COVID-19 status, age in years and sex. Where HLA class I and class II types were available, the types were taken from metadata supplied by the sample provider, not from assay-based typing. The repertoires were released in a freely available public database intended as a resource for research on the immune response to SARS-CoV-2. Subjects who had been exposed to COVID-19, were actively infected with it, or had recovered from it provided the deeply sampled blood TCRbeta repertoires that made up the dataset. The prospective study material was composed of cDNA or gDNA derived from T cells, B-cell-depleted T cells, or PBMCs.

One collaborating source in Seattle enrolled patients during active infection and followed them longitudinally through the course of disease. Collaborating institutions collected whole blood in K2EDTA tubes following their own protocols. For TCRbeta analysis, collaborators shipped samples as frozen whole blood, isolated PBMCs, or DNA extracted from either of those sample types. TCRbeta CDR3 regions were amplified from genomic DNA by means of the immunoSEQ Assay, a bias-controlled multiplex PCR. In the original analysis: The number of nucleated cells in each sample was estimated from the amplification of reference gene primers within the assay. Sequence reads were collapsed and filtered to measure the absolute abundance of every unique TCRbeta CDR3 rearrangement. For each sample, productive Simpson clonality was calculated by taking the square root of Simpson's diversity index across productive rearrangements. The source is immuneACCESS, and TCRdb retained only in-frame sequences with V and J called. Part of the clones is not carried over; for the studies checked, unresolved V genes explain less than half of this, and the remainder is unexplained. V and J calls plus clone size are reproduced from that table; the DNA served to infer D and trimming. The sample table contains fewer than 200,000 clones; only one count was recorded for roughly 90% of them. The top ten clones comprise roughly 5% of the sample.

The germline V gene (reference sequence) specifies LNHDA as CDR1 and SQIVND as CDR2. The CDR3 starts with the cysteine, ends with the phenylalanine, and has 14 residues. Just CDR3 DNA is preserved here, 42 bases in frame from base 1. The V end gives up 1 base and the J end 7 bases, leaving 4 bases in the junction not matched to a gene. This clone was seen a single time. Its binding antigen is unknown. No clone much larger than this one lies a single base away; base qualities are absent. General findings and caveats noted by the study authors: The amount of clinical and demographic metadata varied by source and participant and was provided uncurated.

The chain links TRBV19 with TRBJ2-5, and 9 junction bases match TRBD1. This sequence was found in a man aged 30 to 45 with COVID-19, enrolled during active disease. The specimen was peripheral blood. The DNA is TGTGCCAGTAGTATAGCACAGGGGGCAGGGACCCAGTACTTC. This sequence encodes CASSIAQGAGTQYF.